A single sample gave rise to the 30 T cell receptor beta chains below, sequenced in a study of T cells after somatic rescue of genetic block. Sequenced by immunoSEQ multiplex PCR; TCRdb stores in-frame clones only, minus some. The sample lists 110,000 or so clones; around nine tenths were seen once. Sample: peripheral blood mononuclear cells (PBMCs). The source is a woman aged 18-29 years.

Written as DNA, the CDR3 is TGTGCCATCAGTGTCGGTGACGCCTTCTCTGGAAACACCATATATTTT. Its protein product is CAISVGDAFSGNTIYF. V and J are TRBV10-3 and TRBJ1-3; the D is unclear. Germline loops: CDR1 ENHRY, CDR2 SYGVKD. The CDR3 consists of 16 residues. Trimming shortened V by 4 bases and J by 0 bases, and 13 bases separated the two germline ends.

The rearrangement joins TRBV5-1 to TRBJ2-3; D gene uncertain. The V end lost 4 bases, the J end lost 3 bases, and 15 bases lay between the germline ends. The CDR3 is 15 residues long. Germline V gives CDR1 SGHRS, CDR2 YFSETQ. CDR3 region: CASSQSQLQTDTQYF. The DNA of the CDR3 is TGCGCCAGCAGCCAATCGCAGCTGCAAACAGATACGCAGTATTTT. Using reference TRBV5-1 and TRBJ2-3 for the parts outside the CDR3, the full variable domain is KAGVTQTPRYLIKTRGQQVTLSCSPISGHRSVSWYQQTPGQGLQFLFEYFSETQRNKGNFPGRFSGRQFSNSRSEMNVSTLELGDSALYLCASSQSQLQTDTQYFGPGTRLTVL.

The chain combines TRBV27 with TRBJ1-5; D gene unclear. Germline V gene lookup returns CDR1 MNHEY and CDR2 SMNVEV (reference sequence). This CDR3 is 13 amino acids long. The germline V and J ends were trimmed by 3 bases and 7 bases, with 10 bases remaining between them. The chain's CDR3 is CASSLRVEQPQHF. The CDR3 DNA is TGTGCCAGCAGTTTGAGGGTCGAACAGCCCCAGCATTTT.

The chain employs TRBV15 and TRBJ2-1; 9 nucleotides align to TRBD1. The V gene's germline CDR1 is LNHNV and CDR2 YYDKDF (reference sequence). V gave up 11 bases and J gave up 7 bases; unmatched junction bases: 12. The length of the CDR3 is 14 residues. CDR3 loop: CAPTRGQGRNEQFF. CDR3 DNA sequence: TGTGCCCCAACGCGGGGACAGGGAAGGAATGAGCAGTTCTTC.

CDR3 in DNA: TGTGCCAGCAGCTTAGATCTAACTCGAGGGCACTATGGCTACACCTTC. Encoded protein: CASSLDLTRGHYGYTF. This chain connects TRBV11-2 to TRBJ1-2; no clear D. Germline V gene data show CDR1 as SGHAT and CDR2 as FQNNGV. Trimming cost V 0 bases and J 3 bases, with 14 bases left between them. The CDR3 length is 16 residues.

The CDR3: CASSQVKISGANVLTF. CDR3 in DNA: TGCGCCAGCAGCCAGGTTAAAATCTCTGGGGCCAACGTCCTGACTTTC. This chain links TRBV4-3 with TRBJ2-6; no reliable D call. There are 16 residues in the CDR3. Germline V CDR1 and CDR2: LGHNA, YSLEER. V lost 3 bases to trimming and J lost 0 bases, with 9 bases between them.

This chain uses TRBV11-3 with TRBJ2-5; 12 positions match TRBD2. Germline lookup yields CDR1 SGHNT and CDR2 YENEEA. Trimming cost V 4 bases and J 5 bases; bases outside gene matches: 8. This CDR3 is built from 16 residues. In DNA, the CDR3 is TGTGCCAGCAGCTCCCAGACTAGCGGGGGCTGGGAGACCCAGTACTTC. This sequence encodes CASSSQTSGGWETQYF.

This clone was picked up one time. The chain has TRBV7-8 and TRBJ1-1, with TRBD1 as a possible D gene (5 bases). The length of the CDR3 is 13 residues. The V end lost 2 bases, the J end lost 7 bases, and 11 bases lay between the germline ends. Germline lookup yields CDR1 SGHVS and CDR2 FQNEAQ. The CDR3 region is CASSLPGLLEAFF. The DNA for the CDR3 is TGTGCCAGCAGCTTACCGGGACTGCTTGAAGCTTTCTTT.

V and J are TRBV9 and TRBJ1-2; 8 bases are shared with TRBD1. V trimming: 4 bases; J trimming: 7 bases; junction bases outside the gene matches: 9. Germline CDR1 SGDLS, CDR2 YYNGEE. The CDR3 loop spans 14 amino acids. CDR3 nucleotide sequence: TGTGCCAGCAGCCCCCAGGGGACAGGTGGTGGCTACACCTTC. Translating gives CASSPQGTGGGYTF.

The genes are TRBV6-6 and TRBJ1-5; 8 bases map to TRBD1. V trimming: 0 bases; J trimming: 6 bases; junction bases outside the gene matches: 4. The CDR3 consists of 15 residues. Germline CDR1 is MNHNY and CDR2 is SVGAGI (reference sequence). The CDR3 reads CASSYSAGGRQPQHF. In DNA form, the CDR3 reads TGTGCCAGCAGTTACTCAGCAGGGGGCCGTCAGCCCCAGCATTTT.

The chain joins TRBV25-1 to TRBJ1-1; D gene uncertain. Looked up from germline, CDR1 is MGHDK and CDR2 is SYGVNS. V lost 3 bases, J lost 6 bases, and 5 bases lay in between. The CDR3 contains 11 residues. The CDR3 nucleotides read TGTGCCAGCAGTGACTCGGCTGAAGCTTTCTTT. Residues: CASSDSAEAFF.

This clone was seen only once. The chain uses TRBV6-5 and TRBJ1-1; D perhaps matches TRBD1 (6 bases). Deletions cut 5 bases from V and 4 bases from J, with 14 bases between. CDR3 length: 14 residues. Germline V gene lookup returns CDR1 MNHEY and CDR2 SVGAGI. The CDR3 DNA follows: TGTGCCAGCAGTCCTGGGGGCCCCGCCACTGAAGCTTTCTTT. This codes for CASSPGGPATEAFF.

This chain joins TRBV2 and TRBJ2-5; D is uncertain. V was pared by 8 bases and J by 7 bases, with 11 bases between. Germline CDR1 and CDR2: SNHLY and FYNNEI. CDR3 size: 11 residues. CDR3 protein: CASLKDGTQYF. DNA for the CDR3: TGTGCCAGCCTAAAAGATGGGACCCAGTACTTC.

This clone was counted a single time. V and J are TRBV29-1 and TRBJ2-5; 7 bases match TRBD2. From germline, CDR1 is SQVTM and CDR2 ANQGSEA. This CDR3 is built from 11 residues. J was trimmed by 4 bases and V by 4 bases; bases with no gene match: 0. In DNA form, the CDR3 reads TGCAGCGTTGCGGGAGGAGAGACCCAGTACTTC. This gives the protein CSVAGGETQYF. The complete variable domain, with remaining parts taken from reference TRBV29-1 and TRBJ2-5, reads SAVISQKPSRDICQRGTSLTIQCQVDSQVTMMFWYRQQPGQSLTLIATANQGSEATYESGFVIDKFPISRPNLTFSTLTVSNMSPEDSSIYLCSVAGGETQYFGPGTRLLVL.

CDR3 in DNA: TGCGCCAGCAGCTCAACAGTTTCCACAGATACGCAGTATTTT. Protein sequence: CASSSTVSTDTQYF. This chain joins TRBV5-1 and TRBJ2-3, with D hard to call. The V gene's germline CDR1 is SGHRS and CDR2 YFSETQ. The length of the CDR3 is 14 residues. V lost 3 bases, J lost 2 bases, and 10 bases lay in between.

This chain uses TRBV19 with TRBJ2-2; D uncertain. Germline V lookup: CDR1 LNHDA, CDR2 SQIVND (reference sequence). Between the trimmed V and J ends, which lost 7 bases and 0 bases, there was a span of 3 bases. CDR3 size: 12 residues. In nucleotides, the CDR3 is TGTGCCAGTAAAGCGAACACCGGGGAGCTGTTTTTT. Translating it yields CASKANTGELFF.

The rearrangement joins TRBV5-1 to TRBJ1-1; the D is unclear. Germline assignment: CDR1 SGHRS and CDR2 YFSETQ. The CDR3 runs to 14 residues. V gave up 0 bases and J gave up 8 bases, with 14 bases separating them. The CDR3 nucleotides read TGCGCCAGCAGCTTGGAGCAGACCCCGTCCGAAGCTTTCTTT. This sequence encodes CASSLEQTPSEAFF.

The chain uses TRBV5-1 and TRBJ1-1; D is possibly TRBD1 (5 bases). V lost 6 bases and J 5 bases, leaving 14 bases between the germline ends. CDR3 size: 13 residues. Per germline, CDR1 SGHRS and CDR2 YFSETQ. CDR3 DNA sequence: TGCGCCAGCAAGGGCCAGGAGGGGACTGAAGCTTTCTTT. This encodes CASKGQEGTEAFF.

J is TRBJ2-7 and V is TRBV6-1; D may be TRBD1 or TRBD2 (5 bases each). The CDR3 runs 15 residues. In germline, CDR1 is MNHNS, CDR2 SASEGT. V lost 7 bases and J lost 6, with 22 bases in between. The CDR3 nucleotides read TGTGCCAGCACTACCCTCAGGGAGTTAGTATCCGAGCAGTACTTC. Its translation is CASTTLRELVSEQYF.

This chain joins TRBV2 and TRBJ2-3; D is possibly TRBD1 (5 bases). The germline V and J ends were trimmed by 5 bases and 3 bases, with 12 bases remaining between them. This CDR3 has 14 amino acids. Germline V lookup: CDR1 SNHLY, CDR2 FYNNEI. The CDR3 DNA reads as TGTGCCAGCAGTAAGGGGTCATCGACAGATACGCAGTATTTT. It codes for CASSKGSSTDTQYF.

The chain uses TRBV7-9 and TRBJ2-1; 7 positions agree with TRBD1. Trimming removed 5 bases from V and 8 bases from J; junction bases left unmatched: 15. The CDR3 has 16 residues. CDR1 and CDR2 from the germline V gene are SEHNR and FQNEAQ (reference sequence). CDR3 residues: CASSTLDRAVVDEQFF. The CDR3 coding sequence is TGTGCCAGCAGCACCTTAGACAGGGCTGTTGTCGATGAGCAGTTCTTC.

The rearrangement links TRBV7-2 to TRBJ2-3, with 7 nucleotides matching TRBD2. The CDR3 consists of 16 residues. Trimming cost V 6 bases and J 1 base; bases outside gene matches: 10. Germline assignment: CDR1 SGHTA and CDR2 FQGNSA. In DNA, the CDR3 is TGTGCCAGCAGGGCTAGCGGCGTAGTAGGCACAGATACGCAGTATTTT. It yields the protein CASRASGVVGTDTQYF.

The CDR3: CASSLRQGPYEQYF. CDR3 bases: TGTGCCAGCTCGCTCCGACAGGGACCCTACGAGCAGTACTTC. The chain links TRBV18 to TRBJ2-7; 7 nucleotides agree with TRBD1. The CDR3 contains 14 residues. J lost 2 bases, V lost 6 bases, and 7 bases had no gene match. CDR1 is KGHSH and CDR2 is LQKENI in the germline V gene.

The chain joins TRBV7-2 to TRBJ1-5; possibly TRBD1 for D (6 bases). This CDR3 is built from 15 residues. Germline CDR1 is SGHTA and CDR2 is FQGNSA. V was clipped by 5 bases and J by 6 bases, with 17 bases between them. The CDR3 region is CASSPRGGPGQPQHF. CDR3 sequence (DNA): TGTGCCAGCAGCCCTAGGGGGGGGCCGGGTCAGCCCCAGCATTTT.

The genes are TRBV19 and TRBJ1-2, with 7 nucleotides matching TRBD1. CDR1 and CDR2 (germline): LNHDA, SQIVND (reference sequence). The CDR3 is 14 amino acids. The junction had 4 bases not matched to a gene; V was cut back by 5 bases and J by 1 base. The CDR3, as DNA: TGTGCCAGTAGTCCCGGGACAGATAACTATGGCTACACCTTC. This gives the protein CASSPGTDNYGYTF.

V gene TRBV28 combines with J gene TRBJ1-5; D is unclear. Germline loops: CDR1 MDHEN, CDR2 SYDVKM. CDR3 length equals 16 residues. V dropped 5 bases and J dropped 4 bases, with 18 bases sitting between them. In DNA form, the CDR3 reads TGTGCCAGCAGTCAACCCGGGTCCTCACCGAATCAGCCCCAGCATTTT. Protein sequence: CASSQPGSSPNQPQHF.

CDR3 in amino acids: CASSPPAGKYQETQYF. The CDR3 bases are TGTGCCAGCAGCCCCCCGGCCGGGAAGTACCAAGAGACCCAGTACTTC. The rearrangement uses TRBV7-9 and TRBJ2-5; tentative D call: TRBD2 (5 bases). Trimming cost V 5 bases and J 0 bases, with 16 bases left between them. Looked up from germline, CDR1 is SEHNR and CDR2 is FQNEAQ (reference sequence). The length of the CDR3 is 16 residues. The full variable domain, in which reference TRBV7-9 and TRBJ2-5 provide the parts outside the CDR3, is DTGVSQNPRHKITKRGQNVTFRCDPISEHNRLYWYRQTLGQGPEFLTYFQNEAQLEKSRLLSDRFSAERPKGSFSTLEIQRTEQGDSAMYLCASSPPAGKYQETQYFGPGTRLLVL.

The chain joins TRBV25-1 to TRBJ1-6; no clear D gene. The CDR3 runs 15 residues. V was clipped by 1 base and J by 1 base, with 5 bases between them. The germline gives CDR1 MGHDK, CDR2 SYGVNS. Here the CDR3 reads CASSESGSYNSPLHF. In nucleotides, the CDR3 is TGTGCCAGCAGTGAATCCGGGTCCTATAATTCACCCCTCCACTTT.

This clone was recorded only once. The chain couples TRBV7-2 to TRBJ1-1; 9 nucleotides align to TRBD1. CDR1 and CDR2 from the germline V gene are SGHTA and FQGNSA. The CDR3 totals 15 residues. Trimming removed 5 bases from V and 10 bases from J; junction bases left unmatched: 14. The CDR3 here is CASSPEGTGSKSAFF. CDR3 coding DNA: TGTGCCAGCAGCCCCGAGGGGACAGGGTCAAAGTCAGCTTTCTTT.

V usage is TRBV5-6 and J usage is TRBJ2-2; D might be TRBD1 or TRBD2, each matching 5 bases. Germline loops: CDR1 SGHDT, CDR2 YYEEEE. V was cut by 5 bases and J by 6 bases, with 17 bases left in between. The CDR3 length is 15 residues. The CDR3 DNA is TGTGCCAGCAGGGGGGAAGGACAAGGGCCCGGGGAGCTGTTTTTT. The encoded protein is CASRGEGQGPGELFF.